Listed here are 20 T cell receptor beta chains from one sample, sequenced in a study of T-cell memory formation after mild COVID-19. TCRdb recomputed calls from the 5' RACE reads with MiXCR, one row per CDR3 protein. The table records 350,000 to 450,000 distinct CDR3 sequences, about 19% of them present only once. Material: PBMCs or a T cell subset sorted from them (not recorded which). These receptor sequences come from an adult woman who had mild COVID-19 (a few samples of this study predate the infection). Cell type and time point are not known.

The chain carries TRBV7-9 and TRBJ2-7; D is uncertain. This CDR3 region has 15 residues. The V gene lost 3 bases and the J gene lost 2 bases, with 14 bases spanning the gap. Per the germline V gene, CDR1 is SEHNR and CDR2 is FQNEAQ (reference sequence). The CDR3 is CASSLAPPVPYEQYF. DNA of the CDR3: TGTGCCAGCAGCTTGGCCCCCCCGGTTCCCTACGAGCAGTACTTC.

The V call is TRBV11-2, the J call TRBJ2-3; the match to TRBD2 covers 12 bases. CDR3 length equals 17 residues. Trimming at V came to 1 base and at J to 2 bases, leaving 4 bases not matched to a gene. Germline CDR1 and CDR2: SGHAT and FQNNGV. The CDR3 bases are TGTGCCAGCAGCTTAGGACTAGCGGGGGCACCCACAGATACGCAGTATTTT. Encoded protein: CASSLGLAGAPTDTQYF.

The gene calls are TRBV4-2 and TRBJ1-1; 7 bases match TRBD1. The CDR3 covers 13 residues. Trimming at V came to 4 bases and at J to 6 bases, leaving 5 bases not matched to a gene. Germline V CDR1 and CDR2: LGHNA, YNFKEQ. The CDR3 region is CASSRTGIPEAFF. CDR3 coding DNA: TGTGCCAGCAGCCGGACAGGTATACCTGAAGCTTTCTTT.

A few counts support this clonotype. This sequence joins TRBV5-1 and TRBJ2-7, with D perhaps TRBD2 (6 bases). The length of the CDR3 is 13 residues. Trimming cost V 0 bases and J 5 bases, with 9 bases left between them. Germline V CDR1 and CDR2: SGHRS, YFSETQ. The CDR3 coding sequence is TGCGCCAGCAGCTTGGATGGAGGGGACGAGCAGTACTTC. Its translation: CASSLDGGDEQYF.

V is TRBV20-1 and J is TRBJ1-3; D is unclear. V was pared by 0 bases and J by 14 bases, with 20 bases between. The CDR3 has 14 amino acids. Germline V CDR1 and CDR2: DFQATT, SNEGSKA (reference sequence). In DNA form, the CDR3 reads TGCAGTGCTAGAGATCCACACGACCCGTCTTTGGTATATTTT. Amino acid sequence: CSARDPHDPSLVYF.

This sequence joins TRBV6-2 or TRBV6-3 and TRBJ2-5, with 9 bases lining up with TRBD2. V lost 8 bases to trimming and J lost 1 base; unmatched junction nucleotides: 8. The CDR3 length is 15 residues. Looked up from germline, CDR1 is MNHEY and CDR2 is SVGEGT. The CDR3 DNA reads TGTGCCAGCTTAGACCTTAGCGGGAGCCAAGAGACCCAGTACTTC. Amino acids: CASLDLSGSQETQYF.

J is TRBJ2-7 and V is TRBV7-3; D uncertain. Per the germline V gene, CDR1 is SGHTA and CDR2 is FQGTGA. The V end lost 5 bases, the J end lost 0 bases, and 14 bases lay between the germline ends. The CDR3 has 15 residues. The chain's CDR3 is CASSPEGISSYEQYF. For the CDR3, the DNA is TGTGCCAGCAGCCCCGAAGGGATAAGCTCCTACGAGCAGTACTTC.

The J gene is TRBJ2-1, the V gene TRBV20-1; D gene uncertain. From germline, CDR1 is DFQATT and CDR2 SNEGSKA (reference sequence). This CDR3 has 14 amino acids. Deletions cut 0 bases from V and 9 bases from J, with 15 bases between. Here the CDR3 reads CSAREVGVSFEQFF. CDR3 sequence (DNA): TGCAGTGCTAGAGAGGTTGGTGTCTCCTTTGAGCAGTTCTTC.

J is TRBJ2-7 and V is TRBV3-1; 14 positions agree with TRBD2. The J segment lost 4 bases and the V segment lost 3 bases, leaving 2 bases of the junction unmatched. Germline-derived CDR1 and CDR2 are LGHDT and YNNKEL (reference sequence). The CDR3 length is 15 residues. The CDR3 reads CASSHGTSGRYEQYF. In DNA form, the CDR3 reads TGTGCCAGCAGCCATGGGACTAGCGGGAGATACGAGCAGTACTTC.

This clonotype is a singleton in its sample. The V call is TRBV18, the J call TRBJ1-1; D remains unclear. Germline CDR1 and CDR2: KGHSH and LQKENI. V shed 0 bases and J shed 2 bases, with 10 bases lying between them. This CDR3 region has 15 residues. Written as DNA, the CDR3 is TGTGCCAGCTCACCACCATCGACGTCCAACACTGAAGCTTTCTTT. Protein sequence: CASSPPSTSNTEAFF.

CDR3 nucleotide sequence: TGTGCCAGCAGTGAGACAGGGGCCTACAATGAGCAGTTCTTC. Encoded protein: CASSETGAYNEQFF. V and J are TRBV2 and TRBJ2-1, with 8 bases fitting TRBD1. The length of the CDR3 is 14 residues. V shed 3 bases and J 2 bases; nucleotides not matched to a gene: 0. CDR1 and CDR2 from the germline V gene are SNHLY and FYNNEI. The full variable domain, rest sourced from reference TRBV2 and TRBJ2-1, is EPEVTQTPSHQVTQMGQEVILRCVPISNHLYFYWYRQILGQKVEFLVSFYNNEISEKSEIFDDQFSVERPDGSNFTLKIRSTKLEDSAMYFCASSETGAYNEQFFGPGTRLTVL.

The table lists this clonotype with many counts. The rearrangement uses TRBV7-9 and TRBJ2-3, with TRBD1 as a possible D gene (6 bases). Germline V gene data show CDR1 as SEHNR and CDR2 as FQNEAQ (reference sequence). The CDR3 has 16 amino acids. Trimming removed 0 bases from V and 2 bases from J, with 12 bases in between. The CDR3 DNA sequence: TGTGCCAGCAGCTTAGCCGCAGGGGCCTTCACAGATACGCAGTATTTT. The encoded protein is CASSLAAGAFTDTQYF.

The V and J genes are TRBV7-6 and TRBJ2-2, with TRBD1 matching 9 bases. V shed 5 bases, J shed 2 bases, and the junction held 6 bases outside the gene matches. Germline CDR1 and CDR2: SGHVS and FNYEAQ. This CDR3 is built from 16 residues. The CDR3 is CASSQRQGGNTGELFF. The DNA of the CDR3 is TGTGCCAGCAGCCAAAGACAGGGGGGAAACACCGGGGAGCTGTTTTTT. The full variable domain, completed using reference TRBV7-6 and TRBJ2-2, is GAGVSQSPRYKVTKRGQDVALRCDPISGHVSLYWYRQALGQGPEFLTYFNYEAQQDKSGLPNDRFSAERPEGSISTLTIQRTEQRDSAMYRCASSQRQGGNTGELFFGEGSRLTVL.

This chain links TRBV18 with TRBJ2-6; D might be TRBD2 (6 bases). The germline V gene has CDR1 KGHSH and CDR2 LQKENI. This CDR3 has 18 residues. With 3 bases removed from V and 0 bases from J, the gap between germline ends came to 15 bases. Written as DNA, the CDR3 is TGTGCCAGCTCACCGCCGGGCGGGGCTAACTCTGGGGCCAACGTCCTGACTTTC. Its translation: CASSPPGGANSGANVLTF.

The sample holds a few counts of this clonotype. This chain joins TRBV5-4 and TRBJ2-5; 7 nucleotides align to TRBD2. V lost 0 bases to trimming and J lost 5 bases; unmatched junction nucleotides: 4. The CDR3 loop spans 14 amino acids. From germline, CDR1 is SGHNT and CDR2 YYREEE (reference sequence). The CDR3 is CASSLEREPETQYF. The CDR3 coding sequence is TGTGCCAGCAGCTTGGAGCGGGAACCGGAGACCCAGTACTTC.

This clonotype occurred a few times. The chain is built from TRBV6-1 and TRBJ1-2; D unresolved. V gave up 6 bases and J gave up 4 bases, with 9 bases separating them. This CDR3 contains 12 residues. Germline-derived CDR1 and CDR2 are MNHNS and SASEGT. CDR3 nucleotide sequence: TGTGCCAGCAGGGCAGCTGTCTATGGCTACACCTTC. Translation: CASRAAVYGYTF.

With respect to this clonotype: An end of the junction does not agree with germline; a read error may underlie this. As DNA, the CDR3 is TGTGCCTGGAGTTATTATCGCACCGGTGAGCTGTTTTTT. Protein: CAWSYYRTGELFF. The chain recombines TRBV30 with TRBJ2-2; no definite D call. Germline CDR1 GTSNPN, CDR2 SVGIG (reference sequence). This CDR3 has 13 residues.

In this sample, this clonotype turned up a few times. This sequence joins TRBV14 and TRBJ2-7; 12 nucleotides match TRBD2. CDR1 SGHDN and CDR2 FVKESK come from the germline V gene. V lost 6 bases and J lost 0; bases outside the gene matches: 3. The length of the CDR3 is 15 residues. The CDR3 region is CASRRTSGASYEQYF. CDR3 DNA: TGTGCCAGCAGACGGACTAGCGGGGCCTCCTACGAGCAGTACTTC. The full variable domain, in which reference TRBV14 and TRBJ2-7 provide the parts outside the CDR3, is EAGVTQFPSHSVIEKGQTVTLRCDPISGHDNLYWYRRVMGKEIKFLLHFVKESKQDESGMPNNRFLAERTGGTYSTLKVQPAELEDSGVYFCASRRTSGASYEQYFGPGTRLTVT.

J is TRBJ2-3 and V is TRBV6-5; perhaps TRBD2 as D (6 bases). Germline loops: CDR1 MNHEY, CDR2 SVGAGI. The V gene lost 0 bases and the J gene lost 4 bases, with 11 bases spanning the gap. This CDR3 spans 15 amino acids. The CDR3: CASSYSRGSADTQYF. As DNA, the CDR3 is TGTGCCAGCAGTTACTCTCGGGGGAGTGCAGATACGCAGTATTTT.

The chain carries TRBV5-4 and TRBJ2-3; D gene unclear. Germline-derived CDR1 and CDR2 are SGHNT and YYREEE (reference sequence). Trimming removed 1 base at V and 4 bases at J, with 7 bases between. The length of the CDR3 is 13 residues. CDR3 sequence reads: CASSLPAADTQYF. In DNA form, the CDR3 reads TGTGCCAGCAGCTTGCCCGCCGCAGATACGCAGTATTTT. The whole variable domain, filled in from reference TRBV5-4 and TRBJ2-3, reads ETGVTQSPTHLIKTRGQQVTLRCSSQSGHNTVSWYQQALGQGPQFIFQYYREEENGRGNFPPRFSGLQFPNYSSELNVNALELDDSALYLCASSLPAADTQYFGPGTRLTVL.